Below, 18 T cell receptor beta chains from the same sample are listed, as sequenced in a study of T cells in localized non-small cell lung cancer. Only in-frame clones appear in the TCRdb table, and some are missing; sequencing was by immunoSEQ multiplex PCR. The table lists under 95,000 clones, 70% to 90% of them singletons. The sequencing used peripheral blood, collected before any cancer treatment. All receptors derive from a female donor aged 60 or older with stage I lung adenocarcinoma.

V is TRBV6-1 and J is TRBJ2-7, with a weak D call TRBD1 (5 bases). Trimming removed 7 bases from V and 2 bases from J, with 12 bases in between. The germline gives CDR1 MNHNS, CDR2 SASEGT. CDR3 length: 13 residues. The CDR3, as DNA: TGTGCCAGCAATTCAGGGCCTACCTACGAGCAGTACTTC. Amino acids: CASNSGPTYEQYF.

This clone has only one observation. This chain joins TRBV5-1 and TRBJ2-1; D uncertain. This CDR3 has 13 amino acids. Germline assignment: CDR1 SGHRS and CDR2 YFSETQ. The ends were cut back, 0 bases at V and 7 bases at J, with 8 bases in the middle. Here the CDR3 reads CASSLARVNEQFF. The CDR3 coding sequence is TGCGCCAGCAGCTTGGCCCGGGTAAATGAGCAGTTCTTC.

Judged by abundance, this clone is large. This sample also contains other DNA sequences that code for the same CDR3. The CDR3 here is CASSYGLGANYGYTF. The CDR3 DNA reads as TGTGCCAGCAGTTACGGACTCGGGGCTAACTATGGCTACACCTTC. The V gene is TRBV6-5, the J gene TRBJ1-2; D gene unclear. The V end was cut by 2 bases, the J end by 0 bases, with 10 bases between. CDR3 length: 15 amino acids. The germline V gene encodes CDR1 MNHEY and CDR2 SVGAGI.

The V call is TRBV19, the J call TRBJ2-2; D is possibly TRBD2 (5 bases). V was shortened by 5 bases and J by 4 bases, with 14 bases between the two germline ends. This CDR3 is 15 amino acids long. Germline V gene sequence: CDR1 LNHDA, CDR2 SQIVND (reference sequence). The CDR3 is CASSSARSGTGELFF. In nucleotides, the CDR3 is TGTGCCAGTAGTTCAGCGAGGAGCGGCACCGGGGAGCTGTTTTTT.

The V gene is TRBV7-2, the J gene TRBJ2-3; 13 bases fit TRBD2. In germline, CDR1 is SGHTA, CDR2 FQGNSA. Losses at the gene ends were 5 bases for V and 2 bases for J; bases not matched to a gene: 7. The CDR3 consists of 17 residues. CDR3 nucleotides: TGTGCCAGCAGCCCCTTGACTAGCGGGGGGATCACAGATACGCAGTATTTT. This gives the protein CASSPLTSGGITDTQYF.

The V call is TRBV5-4, the J call TRBJ1-3; D ambiguous. V was cut by 4 bases and J by 1 base, with 15 bases left in between. CDR3 size: 16 residues. Germline V lookup: CDR1 SGHNT, CDR2 YYREEE (reference sequence). CDR3: CASSRGGIESGNTIYF. CDR3 bases: TGTGCCAGCAGCCGGGGAGGAATTGAGTCTGGAAACACCATATATTTT.

The chain carries TRBV14 and TRBJ2-1; TRBD2 is a possible D gene (5 bases). CDR1 is SGHDN, CDR2 FVKESK, per germline. V was cut by 2 bases and J by 15 bases, with 20 bases left in between. The CDR3 is made up of 14 amino acids. The CDR3 coding sequence is TGTGCCAGCAGCCAAACGGTCACTAGTTTGTTTCCGTTCTTC. This encodes CASSQTVTSLFPFF.

The chain recombines TRBV19 with TRBJ1-5; a weak D match, TRBD1 (6 bases). CDR1 is LNHDA, CDR2 SQIVND, per germline (reference sequence). CDR3 size: 15 residues. Trimming removed 7 bases from V and 5 bases from J, with 18 bases in between. The CDR3 protein is CASIGGQGGHQPQHF. CDR3 nucleotides: TGTGCCAGTATCGGGGGGCAGGGTGGCCATCAGCCCCAGCATTTT. The variable domain in full, completed from reference TRBV19 and TRBJ1-5, reads DGGITQSPKYLFRKEGQNVTLSCEQNLNHDAMYWYRQDPGQGLRLIYYSQIVNDFQKGDIAEGYSVSREKKESFPLTVTSAQKNPTAFYLCASIGGQGGHQPQHFGDGTRLSIL.

CDR3 DNA sequence: TGTGCCAGTATGTTGCGGAATGAGCAGTTCTTC. Protein: CASMLRNEQFF. The chain couples TRBV28 to TRBJ2-1; D unresolved. The CDR3 has 11 amino acids. Trimming stripped 9 bases from V and 7 bases from J, with 10 bases between. The V gene's germline CDR1 is MDHEN and CDR2 SYDVKM.

The rearrangement uses TRBV4-2 and TRBJ2-1; the match to TRBD2 covers 13 bases. Germline loops: CDR1 LGHNA, CDR2 YNFKEQ. V gave up 1 base and J gave up 8 bases; unmatched junction bases: 11. CDR3 size: 18 residues. CDR3 coding DNA: TGTGCCAGCAGCCAAGGGTTAGGAGGACTAGCGGGAGAGGATGAGCAGTTCTTC. Residues: CASSQGLGGLAGEDEQFF.

In its sample, this clone is medium-sized. J is TRBJ1-5 and V is TRBV7-9; D unresolved. CDR3 length: 15 residues. In germline, CDR1 is SEHNR, CDR2 FQNEAQ (reference sequence). Trimming stripped 5 bases from V and 4 bases from J, with 15 bases between. The CDR3 here is CASSLAGDLNQPQHF. CDR3 nucleotides: TGTGCCAGCAGCCTGGCTGGGGATCTTAATCAGCCCCAGCATTTT.

The chain recombines TRBV19 with TRBJ2-2, with unresolved D. The germline gives CDR1 LNHDA, CDR2 SQIVND (reference sequence). This CDR3 comprises 14 residues. V was pared by 10 bases and J by 0 bases, with 12 bases between. Here the CDR3 DNA reads TGTGCCACGAAGTTCCTCACGAACACCGGGGAGCTGTTTTTT. It is translated as CATKFLTNTGELFF.

The chain uses TRBV5-1 and TRBJ2-1; D is uncertain. The CDR3 totals 11 residues. Trimming cost V 1 base and J 5 bases, with 1 base left between them. Germline CDR1 reads SGHRS; CDR2 reads YFSETQ. Written as DNA, the CDR3 is TGCGCCAGCAGCTTGAACAATGAGCAGTTCTTC. Translated, it gives CASSLNNEQFF.

This clone was picked up a small number of times. CDR3 loop: CASSGLGGNQPQHF. CDR3 DNA sequence: TGTGCCAGCAGTGGGTTGGGGGGCAATCAGCCCCAGCATTTT. The chain recombines TRBV7-6 with TRBJ1-5; D is possibly TRBD1 (5 bases). The CDR3 is made up of 14 amino acids. From germline, CDR1 is SGHVS and CDR2 FNYEAQ. The V and J ends lost 6 bases and 2 bases respectively, with 11 bases between them.

The J gene is TRBJ1-1, the V gene TRBV6-4; D unresolved. V gave up 6 bases and J gave up 1 base, with 6 bases separating them. Per the germline V gene, CDR1 is MRHNA and CDR2 is SNTAGT. This CDR3 region has 12 residues. The CDR3 loop is CASRGRNTEAFF. The CDR3 DNA reads as TGTGCCAGCAGAGGCAGGAACACTGAAGCTTTCTTT.

V is TRBV28 and J is TRBJ1-1, with TRBD1 as a possible D gene (5 bases). Deletions cut 6 bases from V and 6 bases from J, with 14 bases between. This CDR3 is 13 amino acids long. Germline lookup yields CDR1 MDHEN and CDR2 SYDVKM. CDR3: CASRPPGSSEAFF. For the CDR3, the DNA is TGTGCCAGCAGACCGCCAGGGTCATCTGAAGCTTTCTTT.

The chain employs TRBV7-9 and TRBJ2-3; unclear D gene. The CDR3 has 12 residues. Trimming stripped 3 bases from V and 4 bases from J, with 5 bases between. Germline V gene lookup returns CDR1 SEHNR and CDR2 FQNEAQ (reference sequence). DNA of the CDR3: TGTGCCAGCAGCTTCGTGTCAGATACGCAGTATTTT. Its protein product is CASSFVSDTQYF. The full variable domain, rest sourced from reference TRBV7-9 and TRBJ2-3, is DTGVSQNPRHKITKRGQNVTFRCDPISEHNRLYWYRQTLGQGPEFLTYFQNEAQLEKSRLLSDRFSAERPKGSFSTLEIQRTEQGDSAMYLCASSFVSDTQYFGPGTRLTVL.

Regarding this clone: Other DNA sequences in the sample encode the same CDR3. The chain employs TRBV27 and TRBJ1-1; no clear D gene. Germline values: CDR1 MNHEY, CDR2 SMNVEV (reference sequence). The length of the CDR3 is 12 residues. The V and J ends lost 4 bases and 4 bases respectively, with 7 bases between them. DNA for the CDR3: TGTGCCAGCAGTTCCGTTGGCACTGAAGCTTTCTTT. Protein: CASSSVGTEAFF.